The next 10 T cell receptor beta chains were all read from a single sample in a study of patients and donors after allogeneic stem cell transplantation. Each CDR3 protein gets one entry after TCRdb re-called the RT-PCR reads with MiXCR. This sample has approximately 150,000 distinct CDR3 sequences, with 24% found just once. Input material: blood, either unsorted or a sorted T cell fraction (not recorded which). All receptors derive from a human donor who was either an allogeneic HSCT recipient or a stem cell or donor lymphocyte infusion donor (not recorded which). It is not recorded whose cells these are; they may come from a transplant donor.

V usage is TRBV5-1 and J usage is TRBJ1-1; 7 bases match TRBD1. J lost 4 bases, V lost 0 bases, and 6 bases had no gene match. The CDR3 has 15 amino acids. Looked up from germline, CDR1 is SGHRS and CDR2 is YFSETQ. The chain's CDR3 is CASSLAAGGTTEAFF. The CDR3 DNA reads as TGCGCCAGCAGCTTGGCCGCAGGGGGGACCACTGAAGCTTTCTTT.

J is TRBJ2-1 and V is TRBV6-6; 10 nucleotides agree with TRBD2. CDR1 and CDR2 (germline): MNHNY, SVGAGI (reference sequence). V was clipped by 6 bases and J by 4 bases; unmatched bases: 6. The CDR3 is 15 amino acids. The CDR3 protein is CASSLLAGAYNEQFF. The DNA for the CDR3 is TGTGCCAGCAGCCTCCTAGCGGGAGCTTACAATGAGCAGTTCTTC.

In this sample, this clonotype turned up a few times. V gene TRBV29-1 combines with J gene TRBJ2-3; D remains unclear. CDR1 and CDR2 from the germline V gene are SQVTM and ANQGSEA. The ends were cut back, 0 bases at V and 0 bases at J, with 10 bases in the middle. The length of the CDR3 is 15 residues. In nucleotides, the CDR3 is TGCAGCGTTGAAGAGGACGGAGCTAGCACAGATACGCAGTATTTT. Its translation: CSVEEDGASTDTQYF.

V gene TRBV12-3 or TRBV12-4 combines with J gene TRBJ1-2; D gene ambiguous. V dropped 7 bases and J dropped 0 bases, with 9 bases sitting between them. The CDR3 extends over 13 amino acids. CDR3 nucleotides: TGTGCCAGCATCCCAAGGGCTAACTATGGCTACACCTTC. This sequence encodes CASIPRANYGYTF.

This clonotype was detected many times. For the CDR3, the DNA is TGCAGTGCTAAAGAGACCTATGGCTACACCTTC. Translated: CSAKETYGYTF. The rearrangement links TRBV20-1 to TRBJ1-2; no reliable D call. The CDR3 extends over 11 amino acids. V lost 4 bases and J lost 4, with 7 bases in between. Germline V gene sequence: CDR1 DFQATT, CDR2 SNEGSKA (reference sequence).

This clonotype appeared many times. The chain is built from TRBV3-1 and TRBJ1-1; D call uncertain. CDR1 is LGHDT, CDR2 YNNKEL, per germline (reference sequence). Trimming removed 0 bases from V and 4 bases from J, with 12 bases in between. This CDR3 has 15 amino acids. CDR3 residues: CASSQDRAGSTEAFF. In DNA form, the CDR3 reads TGTGCCAGCAGCCAAGATCGGGCTGGGAGCACTGAAGCTTTCTTT.

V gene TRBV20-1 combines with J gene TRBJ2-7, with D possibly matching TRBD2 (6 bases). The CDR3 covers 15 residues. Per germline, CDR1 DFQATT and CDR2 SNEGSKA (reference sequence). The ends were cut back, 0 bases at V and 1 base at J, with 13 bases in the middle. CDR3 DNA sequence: TGCAGTGCTAGAGATTGGGAGGTCGGTTCCTACGAGCAGTACTTC. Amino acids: CSARDWEVGSYEQYF.

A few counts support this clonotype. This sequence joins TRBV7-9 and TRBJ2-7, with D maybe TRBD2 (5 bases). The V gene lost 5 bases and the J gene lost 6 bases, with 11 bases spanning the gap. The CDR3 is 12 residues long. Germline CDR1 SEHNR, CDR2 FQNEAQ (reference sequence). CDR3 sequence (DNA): TGTGCCAGCAGCAAAGGACTCCCCGAGCAGTACTTC. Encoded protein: CASSKGLPEQYF.

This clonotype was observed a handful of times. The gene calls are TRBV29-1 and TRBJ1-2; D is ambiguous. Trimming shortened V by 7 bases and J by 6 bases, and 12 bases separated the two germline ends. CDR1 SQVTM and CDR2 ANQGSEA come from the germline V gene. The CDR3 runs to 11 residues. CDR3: CSGRQSDGYTF. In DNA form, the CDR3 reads TGCAGCGGACGTCAGTCTGATGGCTACACCTTC.

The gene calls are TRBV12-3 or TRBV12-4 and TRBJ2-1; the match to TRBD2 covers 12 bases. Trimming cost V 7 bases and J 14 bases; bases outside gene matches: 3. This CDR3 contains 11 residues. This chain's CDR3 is CASTPSGGEFF. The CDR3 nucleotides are TGTGCCAGCACCCCTAGCGGGGGGGAGTTCTTC.